This TCR beta chain originates from a study of regulatory T cells in long-lasting Graves disease. Germline CDR1 reads SGHDN; CDR2 reads FVKESK. This CDR3 comprises 11 residues. Described time point: persistent/refractory GD, antithyroid drugs over 5 years with positive TRAb. Following extraction of RNA from PBMCs, that RNA was used to make the TCR library. Graves' disease diagnosis used American Thyroid Association guidelines. Tubes containing EDTA received about 9.7 milliliters of drawn peripheral blood. iRepertoire HTBI primers and Arm-PCR of CDR3 regions built TCR beta libraries. In the authors' methods: The samples yielded about 60 TRBV and 13 to 15 TRBJ segments. TCRdb reprocessed the multiplex PCR reads via MiXCR and lists one record per CDR3 protein. These V and J calls derive from TCRdb rather than the authors' analysis. The sample carries roughly 700,000 distinct CDR3 sequences, 25% to 35% recorded once.

This clonotype was detected only a few times. Antigen: not known. Relative to the germline gene, one junction end is altered; a read error may explain this. Whole-study findings and limits: New patients shared fewer public clonotypes (around 980) than persistent patients did (approximately 3,000).

The sequencing used peripheral blood mononuclear cells (PBMCs), collected when the disease was refractory, from a patient treated with antithyroid drugs. This chain links TRBV14 with TRBJ2-5; 10 bases are a match to TRBD1. The clonotype was recovered from a female donor with Graves disease. The DNA for the CDR3 is TGTGCCAGCAGCCTCCGGGACAGGGGTAGTTTC. Translated: CASSLRDRGSF.